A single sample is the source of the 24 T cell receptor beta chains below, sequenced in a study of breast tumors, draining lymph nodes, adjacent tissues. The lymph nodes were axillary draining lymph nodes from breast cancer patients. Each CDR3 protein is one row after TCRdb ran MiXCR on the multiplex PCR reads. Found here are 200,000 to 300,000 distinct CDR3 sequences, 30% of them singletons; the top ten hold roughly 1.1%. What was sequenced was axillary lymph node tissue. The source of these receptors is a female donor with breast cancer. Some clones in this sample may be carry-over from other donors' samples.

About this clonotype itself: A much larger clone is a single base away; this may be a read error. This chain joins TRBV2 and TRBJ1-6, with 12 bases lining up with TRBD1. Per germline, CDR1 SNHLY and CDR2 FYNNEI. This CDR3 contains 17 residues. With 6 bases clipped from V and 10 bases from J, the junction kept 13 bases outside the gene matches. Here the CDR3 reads CASSYARDRGRGSPLHF. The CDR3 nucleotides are TGTGCCAGCAGCTACGCCCGGGACAGGGGGCGCGGATCACCCCTCCACTTT.

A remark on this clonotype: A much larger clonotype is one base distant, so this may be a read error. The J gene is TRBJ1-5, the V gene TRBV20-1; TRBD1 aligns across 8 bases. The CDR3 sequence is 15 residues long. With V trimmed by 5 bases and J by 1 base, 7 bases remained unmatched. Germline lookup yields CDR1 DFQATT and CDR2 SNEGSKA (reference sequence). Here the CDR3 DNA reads TGCAGTGCTGCCGGAGGACAGGGAAGCAATCAGCCCCAGCATTTT. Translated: CSAAGGQGSNQPQHF.

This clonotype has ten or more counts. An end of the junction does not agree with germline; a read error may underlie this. Here the CDR3 reads CASSGGLVSGNTIYF. The CDR3 bases are TGTGCCAGCAGCGGAGGGTTGGTTTCTGGAAATACCATATATTTT. The rearrangement joins TRBV7-8 to TRBJ1-3; unclear D gene. Germline assignment: CDR1 SGHVS and CDR2 FQNEAQ. This CDR3 is 15 amino acids long.

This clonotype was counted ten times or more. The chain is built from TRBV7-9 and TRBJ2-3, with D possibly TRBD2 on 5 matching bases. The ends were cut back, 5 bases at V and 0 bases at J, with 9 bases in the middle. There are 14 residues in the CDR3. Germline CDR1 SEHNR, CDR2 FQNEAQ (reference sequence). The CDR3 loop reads CASSPGKSTDTQYF. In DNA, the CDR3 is TGTGCCAGCAGCCCGGGGAAGAGCACAGATACGCAGTATTTT.

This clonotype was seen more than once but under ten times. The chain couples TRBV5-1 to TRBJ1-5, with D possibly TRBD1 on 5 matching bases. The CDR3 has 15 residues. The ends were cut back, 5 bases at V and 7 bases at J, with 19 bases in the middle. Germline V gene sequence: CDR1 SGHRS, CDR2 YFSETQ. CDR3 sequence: CASRRTGDASQPQHF. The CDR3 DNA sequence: TGCGCCAGCAGAAGGACTGGGGACGCTAGCCAGCCCCAGCATTTT.

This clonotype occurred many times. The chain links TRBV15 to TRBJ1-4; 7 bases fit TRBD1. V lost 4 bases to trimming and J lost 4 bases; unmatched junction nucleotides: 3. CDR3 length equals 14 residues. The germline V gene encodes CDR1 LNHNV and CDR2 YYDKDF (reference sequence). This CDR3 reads CATSTRQGNEKLFF. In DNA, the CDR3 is TGTGCCACCAGCACGCGACAGGGTAATGAAAAACTGTTTTTT.

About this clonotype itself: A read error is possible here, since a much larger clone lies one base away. CDR3 loop: CASTTGWAGANVLTF. The CDR3 DNA is TGTGCCAGCACGACTGGTTGGGCTGGGGCCAACGTCCTGACTTTC. J is TRBJ2-6 and V is TRBV27; no reliable D call. Per the germline V gene, CDR1 is MNHEY and CDR2 is SMNVEV (reference sequence). Trimming took off 7 bases at V and 2 bases at J, with 12 bases between the two ends. This CDR3 has 15 residues.

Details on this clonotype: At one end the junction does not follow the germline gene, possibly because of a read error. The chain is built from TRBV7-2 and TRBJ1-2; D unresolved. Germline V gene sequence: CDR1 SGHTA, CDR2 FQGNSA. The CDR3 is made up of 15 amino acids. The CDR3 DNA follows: TGTGCCAGCAGTTTTGACCATTCAACTAACTATGGCTACCCCTTC. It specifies CASSFDHSTNYGYPF.

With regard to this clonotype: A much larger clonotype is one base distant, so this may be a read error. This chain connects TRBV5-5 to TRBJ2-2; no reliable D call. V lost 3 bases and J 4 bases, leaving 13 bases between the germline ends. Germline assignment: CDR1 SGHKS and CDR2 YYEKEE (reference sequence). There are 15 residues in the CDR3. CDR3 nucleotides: TGTGCCAGCAGCTCCACCGTGGTAGTCACCGGGGAGCTGTTTTTT. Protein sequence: CASSSTVVVTGELFF. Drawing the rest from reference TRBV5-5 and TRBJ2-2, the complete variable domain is DAGVTQSPTHLIKTRGQQVTLRCSPISGHKSVSWYQQVLGQGPQFIFQYYEKEERGRGNFPDRFSARQFPNYSSELNVNALLLGDSALYLCASSSTVVVTGELFFGEGSRLTVL.

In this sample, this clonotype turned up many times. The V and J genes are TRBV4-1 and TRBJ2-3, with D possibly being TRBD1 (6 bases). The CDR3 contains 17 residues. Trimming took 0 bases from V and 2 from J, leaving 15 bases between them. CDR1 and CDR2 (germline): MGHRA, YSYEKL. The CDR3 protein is CASSQEGGTPITDTQYF. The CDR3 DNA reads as TGCGCCAGCAGCCAAGAGGGTGGGACACCCATCACAGATACGCAGTATTTT.

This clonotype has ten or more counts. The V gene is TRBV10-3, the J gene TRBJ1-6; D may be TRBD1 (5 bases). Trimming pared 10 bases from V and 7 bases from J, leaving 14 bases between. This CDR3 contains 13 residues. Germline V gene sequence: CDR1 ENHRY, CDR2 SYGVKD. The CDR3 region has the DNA TGTGCCACCTTGACAGACATGAATTCACCCCTCCACTTT. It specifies CATLTDMNSPLHF.

Written as DNA, the CDR3 is TGTGCCTGGAGTGTGGGGGGGGATCCTCAGCCCCAGCATTTT. This sequence encodes CAWSVGGDPQPQHF. The V call is TRBV30, the J call TRBJ1-5, with a possible D match to TRBD1 (5 bases). The CDR3 runs 14 residues. Germline CDR1 reads GTSNPN; CDR2 reads SVGIG (reference sequence). V was cut by 0 bases and J by 6 bases, with 12 bases left in between.

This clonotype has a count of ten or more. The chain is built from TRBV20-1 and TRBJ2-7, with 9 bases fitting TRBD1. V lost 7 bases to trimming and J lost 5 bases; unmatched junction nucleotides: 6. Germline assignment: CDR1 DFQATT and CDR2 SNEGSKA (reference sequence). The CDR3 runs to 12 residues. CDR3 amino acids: CSVLQGAHEQYF. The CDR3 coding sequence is TGCAGTGTCTTACAGGGGGCCCACGAGCAGTACTTC.

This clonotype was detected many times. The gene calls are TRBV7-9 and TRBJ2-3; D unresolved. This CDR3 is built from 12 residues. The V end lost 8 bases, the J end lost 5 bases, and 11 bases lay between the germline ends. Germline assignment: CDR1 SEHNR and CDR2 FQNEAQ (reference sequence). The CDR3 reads CASEGNGDTQYF. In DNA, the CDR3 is TGTGCCAGCGAAGGGAATGGAGATACGCAGTATTTT.

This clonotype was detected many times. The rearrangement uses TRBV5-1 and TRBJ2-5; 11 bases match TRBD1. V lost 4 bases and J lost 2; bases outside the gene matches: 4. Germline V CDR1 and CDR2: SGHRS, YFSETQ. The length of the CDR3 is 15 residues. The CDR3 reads CASSTGTGGQETQYF. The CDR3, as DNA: TGCGCCAGCAGCACGGGGACAGGGGGGCAAGAGACCCAGTACTTC.

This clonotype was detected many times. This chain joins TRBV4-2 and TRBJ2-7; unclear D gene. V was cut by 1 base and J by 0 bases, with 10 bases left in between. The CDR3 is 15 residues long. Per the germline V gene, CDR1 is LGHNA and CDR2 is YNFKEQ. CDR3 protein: CASSQAPDDSYEQYF. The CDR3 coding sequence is TGTGCCAGCAGCCAAGCACCGGACGACTCCTACGAGCAGTACTTC.

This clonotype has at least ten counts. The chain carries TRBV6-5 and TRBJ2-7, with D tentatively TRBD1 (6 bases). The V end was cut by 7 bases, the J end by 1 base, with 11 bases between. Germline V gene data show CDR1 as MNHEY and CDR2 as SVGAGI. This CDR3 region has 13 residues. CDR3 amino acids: CASTVTGSYEQYF. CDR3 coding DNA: TGTGCCAGCACTGTAACAGGGTCCTACGAGCAGTACTTC.

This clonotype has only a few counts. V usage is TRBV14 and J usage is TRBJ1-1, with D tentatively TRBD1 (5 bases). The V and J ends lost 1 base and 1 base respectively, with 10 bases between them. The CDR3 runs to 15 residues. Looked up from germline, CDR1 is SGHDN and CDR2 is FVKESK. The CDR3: CASSQAGTANTEAFF. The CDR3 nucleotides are TGTGCCAGCAGCCAAGCCGGGACCGCGAACACTGAAGCTTTCTTT.

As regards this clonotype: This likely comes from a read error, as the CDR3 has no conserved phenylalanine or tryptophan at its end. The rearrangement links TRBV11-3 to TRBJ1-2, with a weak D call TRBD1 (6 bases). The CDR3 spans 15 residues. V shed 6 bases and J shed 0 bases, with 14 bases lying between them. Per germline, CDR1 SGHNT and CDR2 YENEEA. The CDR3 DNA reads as TGTGCCAGCAGGGGTGGGGGGCAAGCTAACTATGGCTACACCCTC. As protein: CASRGGGQANYGYTL.

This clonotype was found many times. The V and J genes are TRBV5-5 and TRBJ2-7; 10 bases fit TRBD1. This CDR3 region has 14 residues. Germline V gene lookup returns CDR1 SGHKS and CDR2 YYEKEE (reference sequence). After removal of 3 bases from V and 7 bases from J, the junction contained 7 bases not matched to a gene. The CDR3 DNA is TGTGCCAGCAGCTCCGGGACAGGGGCGAGGGAGCAGTACTTC. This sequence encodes CASSSGTGAREQYF.

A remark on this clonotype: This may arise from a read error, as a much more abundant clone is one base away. The CDR3 loop is CASSLVGPNTIYF. As DNA, the CDR3 is TGTGCCAGCAGCTTGGTCGGCCCAAACACCATATATTTT. The V call is TRBV5-6, the J call TRBJ1-3; D not resolved. This CDR3 has 13 amino acids. V gave up 0 bases and J gave up 6 bases, with 7 bases separating them. CDR1 is SGHDT and CDR2 is YYEEEE in the germline V gene.

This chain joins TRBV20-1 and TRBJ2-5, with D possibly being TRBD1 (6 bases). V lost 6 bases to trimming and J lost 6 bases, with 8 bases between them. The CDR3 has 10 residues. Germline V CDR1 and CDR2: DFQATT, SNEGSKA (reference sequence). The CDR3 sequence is CSARGQTQYF. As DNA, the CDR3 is TGCAGTGCCAGGGGACAGACCCAGTACTTC.

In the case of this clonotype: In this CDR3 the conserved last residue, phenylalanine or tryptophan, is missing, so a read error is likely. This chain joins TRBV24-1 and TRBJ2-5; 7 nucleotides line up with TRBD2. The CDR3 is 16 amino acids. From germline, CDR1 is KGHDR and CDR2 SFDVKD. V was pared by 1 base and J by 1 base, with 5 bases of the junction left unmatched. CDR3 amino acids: CATSDFGGGAQETQYL. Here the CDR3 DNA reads TGTGCCACCAGTGATTTCGGCGGGGGTGCCCAAGAGACCCAGTACCTC.

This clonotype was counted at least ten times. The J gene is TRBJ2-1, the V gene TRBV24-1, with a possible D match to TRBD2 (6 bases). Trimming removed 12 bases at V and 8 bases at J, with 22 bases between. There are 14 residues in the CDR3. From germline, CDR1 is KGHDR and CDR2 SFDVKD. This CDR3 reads CASSGRSAYDEQFF. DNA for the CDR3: TGTGCCTCAAGTGGGAGGTCCGCTTACGATGAGCAGTTCTTC.